Reported below is one T cell receptor beta chain. Its specificity is not known. With 60 Vbeta and 13 Jbeta primers, the PCR was carried out. The assay was immunoSEQ multiplex PCR, and TCRdb's table has in-frame clones only and misses some. The sample lists approximately 110,000 clones; roughly 80% were seen once. This specimen belongs to a study of cytomegalovirus exposure and HLA in healthy donors. The wider study: Around 85 million unique TCR sequences came from HLA-typed donors in an early release. Whole-study findings and limits: Researchers reportedly found TCR beta sequences accurately predicted most subjects' HLA-A and HLA-B alleles. Most TCR sequences proved rare, with some public TCRs found in many donors.

This CDR3 spans 16 amino acids. Germline V gives CDR1 MNHEY, CDR2 SMNVEV (reference sequence). The V gene lost 10 bases and the J gene lost 4 bases, with 26 bases spanning the gap. The sequenced material came from PBMCs. The V call is TRBV27, the J call TRBJ2-7, with D tentatively TRBD1 (6 bases). The source of this sequence is a woman aged 40 to 50 in good health and CMV-seronegative. CDR3 sequence: CANRTKAQGLGYEQYF. The CDR3 DNA sequence: TGTGCCAACCGAACTAAAGCACAGGGTCTAGGGTACGAGCAGTACTTC.